This T cell receptor beta chain is drawn from a study of blood T cell repertoires in COVID-19. Study-wide context: Acute and convalescent COVID-19 specimens originated in the United States, Italy and Spain. Sample material is recorded as cDNA or gDNA derived from T cells, B-cell-depleted T cells, or PBMCs.

Per the original methods: Nucleated cell number was recorded as an estimate derived from reference gene primer amplification. TCRdb's table, derived via immunoSEQ multiplex PCR, lists solely in-frame clones and lacks some. The V and J calls and clone size are taken from that table; D and trimming were inferred from the DNA. The repertoire holds 150,000 to 200,000 clones, approximately 90% seen once, with less than 5.5% in the top ten. The V and J ends lost 4 bases and 8 bases, in that order; junction bases with no gene match: 6. This CDR3 is built from 14 residues. In germline, CDR1 is MDHEN, CDR2 SYDVKM. This clone appeared once.

This clonotype was obtained from a human donor in a cohort sampled during active COVID-19. Sequencing was done on a sample of peripheral blood. The V gene is TRBV28, the J gene TRBJ2-1, with 9 positions matching TRBD2. DNA for the CDR3: TGTGCCAGCAGTTACTTAGCGGGAGTGGATGAGCAGTTCTTC. Its protein is CASSYLAGVDEQFF.